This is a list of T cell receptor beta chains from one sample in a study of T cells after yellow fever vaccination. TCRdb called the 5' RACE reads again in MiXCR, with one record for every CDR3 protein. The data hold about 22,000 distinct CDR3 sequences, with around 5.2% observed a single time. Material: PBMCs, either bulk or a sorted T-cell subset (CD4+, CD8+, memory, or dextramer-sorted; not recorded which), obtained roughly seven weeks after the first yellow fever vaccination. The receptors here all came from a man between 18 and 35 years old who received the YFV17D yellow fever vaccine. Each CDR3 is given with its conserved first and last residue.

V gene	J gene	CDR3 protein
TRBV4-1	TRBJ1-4	CASSQAGGGEKLFF
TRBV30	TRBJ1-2	CACTNTPRGYTF
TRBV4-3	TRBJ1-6	CASSQHSGERPLHF
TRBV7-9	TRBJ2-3	CASSFPGGGTDTQYF
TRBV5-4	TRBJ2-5	CASSLPSGIQETQYF
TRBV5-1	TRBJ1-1	CASSSLGQGASGTEAFF
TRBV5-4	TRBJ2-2	CASSLAVATGELFF
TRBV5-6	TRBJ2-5	CASGPGRYCSETQYF
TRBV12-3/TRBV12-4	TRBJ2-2	CASSQGGPRGGELFF
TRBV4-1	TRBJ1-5	CASSQDGAAGRLPQHF
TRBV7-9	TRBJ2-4	CASSLEGWLGGNIQYF
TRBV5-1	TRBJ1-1	CASSCLGQGASGTEAFF
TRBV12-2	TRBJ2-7	CASRPGRIHRYEQYF
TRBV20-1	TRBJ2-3	CSARDMLAGGSFTDTQYF
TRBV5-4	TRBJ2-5	CASSLDREYQETQYF
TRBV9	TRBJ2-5	CASSVRGTGGGETQYF
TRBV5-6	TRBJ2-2	CASDPGLHTGELFF
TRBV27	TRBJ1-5	CTFSLTLPDQPQHF
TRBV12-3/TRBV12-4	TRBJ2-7	CASSFWTPYEQYF
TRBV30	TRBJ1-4	CAWIRDEKLFF
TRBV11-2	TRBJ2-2	CASSQDRTGGTGELFF
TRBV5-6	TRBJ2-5	CAMSPGSHCSETQYF
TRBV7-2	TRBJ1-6	CASSLRWQGLWPLHF
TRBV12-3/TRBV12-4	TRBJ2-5	CASSFRTARSGTQYF
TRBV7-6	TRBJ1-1	CASSSAEIVTEAFF
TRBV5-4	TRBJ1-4	CASSSRSRGNEKLFF
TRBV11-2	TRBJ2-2	CASSFISNTGELFF
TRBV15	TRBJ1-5	CATSRDYGQGEQPQHF
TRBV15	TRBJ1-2	CATSRGQTYGYTF